The 29 T cell receptor beta chains presented below share a single source sample, sequenced in a study of T cells after yellow fever vaccination. Each CDR3 protein is one row after TCRdb ran MiXCR on the 5' RACE reads. The table lists 350,000 to 450,000 distinct CDR3 sequences, roughly a sixth of them singletons. The material was PBMCs, obtained before the yellow fever booster vaccination. The receptors were gathered from a man between 18 and 29 years old who received the YFV17D yellow fever vaccine.

This chain links TRBV28 with TRBJ1-1, with 7 bases identical to TRBD1. This CDR3 has 13 amino acids. Germline V gene sequence: CDR1 MDHEN, CDR2 SYDVKM. The CDR3 DNA reads TGTGCTACAGGGGCACACATGAACACTGAAGCTTTCTTT. This encodes CATGAHMNTEAFF.

This clonotype was seen ten or more times. V is TRBV9 and J is TRBJ2-2; 9 bases map to TRBD2. From germline, CDR1 is SGDLS and CDR2 YYNGEE. The CDR3 contains 17 residues. With 3 bases clipped from V and 2 bases from J, the junction kept 8 bases outside the gene matches. The CDR3 is CASSDVAGAFNTGELFF. CDR3 DNA sequence: TGTGCCAGCAGCGACGTAGCGGGGGCCTTCAACACCGGGGAGCTGTTTTTT.

This clonotype was detected only a few times. This sequence joins TRBV10-3 and TRBJ2-7, with 9 nucleotides matching TRBD1. CDR1 and CDR2 from the germline V gene are ENHRY and SYGVKD. The CDR3 covers 15 residues. V lost 3 bases to trimming and J lost 3 bases; unmatched junction nucleotides: 6. CDR3 DNA sequence: TGTGCCATCAGTGATGGGGGACAGGGCTACTACGAGCAGTACTTC. Amino acids: CAISDGGQGYYEQYF.

The chain joins TRBV7-9 to TRBJ2-5, with a tentative D call TRBD2 (5 bases). The CDR3 contains 15 residues. Trimming removed 3 bases at V and 4 bases at J, with 15 bases between. Germline V CDR1 and CDR2: SEHNR, FQNEAQ (reference sequence). DNA for the CDR3: TGTGCCAGCAGCTTCGCGTGGGGAGAGGGAGAGACCCAGTACTTC. Its translation: CASSFAWGEGETQYF.

This clonotype turned up a few times. The chain joins TRBV4-3 to TRBJ2-7; TRBD2 agrees at 9 bases. The CDR3 sequence is 14 residues long. CDR1 is LGHNA, CDR2 YSLEER, per germline. Trimming took 4 bases from V and 3 from J; bases not matched to a gene: 4. This CDR3 is CASSPGGGDYEQYF. The DNA of the CDR3 is TGCGCCAGCAGCCCGGGCGGGGGGGACTACGAGCAGTACTTC.

The chain couples TRBV20-1 to TRBJ1-1, with TRBD1 matching over 9 bases. With V trimmed by 6 bases and J by 3 bases, 8 bases remained unmatched. Germline CDR1 and CDR2: DFQATT and SNEGSKA (reference sequence). The CDR3 contains 14 residues. DNA of the CDR3: TGCAGTGCCCTCCGCGGACAGGGGCACACTGAAGCTTTCTTT. Translated, it gives CSALRGQGHTEAFF.

This clonotype was observed a handful of times. The genes are TRBV6-5 and TRBJ2-5, with a tentative D call TRBD2 (6 bases). The length of the CDR3 is 16 residues. The ends were cut back, 0 bases at V and 1 base at J, with 12 bases in the middle. The V gene's germline CDR1 is MNHEY and CDR2 SVGAGI. The CDR3 sequence: CASSYSRDFLQETQYF. CDR3 nucleotide sequence: TGTGCCAGCAGTTACTCGAGGGACTTCCTCCAAGAGACCCAGTACTTC.

This clonotype occurred a few times. This chain joins TRBV5-1 and TRBJ2-1; D possibly corresponds to TRBD2 (6 bases). Trimming stripped 4 bases from V and 10 bases from J, with 18 bases between. This CDR3 contains 14 residues. CDR1 is SGHRS and CDR2 is YFSETQ in the germline V gene. Here the CDR3 reads CASSPLGAGSEQFF. The CDR3 nucleotides are TGCGCCAGCAGCCCCCTCGGGGCCGGGAGCGAGCAGTTCTTC.

This clonotype turned up a few times. The chain joins TRBV5-1 to TRBJ2-1; unclear D gene. V dropped 1 base and J dropped 8 bases, with 7 bases sitting between them. The CDR3 loop spans 12 amino acids. CDR1 is SGHRS and CDR2 is YFSETQ in the germline V gene. The CDR3 DNA is TGCGCCAGCAGCTTGATGGGTTATGAGCAGTTCTTC. This encodes CASSLMGYEQFF. The variable domain in full, completed from reference TRBV5-1 and TRBJ2-1, reads KAGVTQTPRYLIKTRGQQVTLSCSPISGHRSVSWYQQTPGQGLQFLFEYFSETQRNKGNFPGRFSGRQFSNSRSEMNVSTLELGDSALYLCASSLMGYEQFFGPGTRLTVL.

This rearrangement joins TRBV28 to TRBJ2-7, with TRBD2 identical over 7 bases. The CDR3 sequence is 14 residues long. Germline V gene lookup returns CDR1 MDHEN and CDR2 SYDVKM. The trim removed 6 bases at V and 7 bases at J, leaving 12 bases unmatched. The CDR3 protein is CASSPLGQAGEQYV. The DNA for the CDR3 is TGTGCCAGCAGCCCCCTAGGGCAAGCGGGGGAGCAGTACGTC.

In this sample, this clonotype turned up a few times. V usage is TRBV15 and J usage is TRBJ1-6; D might be TRBD1 (6 bases). Per the germline V gene, CDR1 is LNHNV and CDR2 is YYDKDF (reference sequence). The CDR3 sequence is 15 residues long. V gave up 1 base and J gave up 10 bases, with 14 bases separating them. CDR3: CATSRVRGFRSPLHF. CDR3 DNA: TGTGCCACCAGCAGAGTCAGGGGCTTTCGATCACCCCTCCACTTT.

This clonotype turned up a few times. CDR3 coding DNA: TGTGCCAGCAGCCCGACTAGCGGGGTAGGTGAGCAGTTCTTC. It encodes CASSPTSGVGEQFF. The chain has TRBV7-2 and TRBJ2-1, with 11 bases aligning to TRBD2. After removal of 5 bases from V and 9 bases from J, the junction contained 6 bases not matched to a gene. CDR1 is SGHTA and CDR2 is FQGNSA in the germline V gene. There are 14 residues in the CDR3.

The chain recombines TRBV20-1 with TRBJ2-3; a weak D match, TRBD2 (7 bases). Germline CDR1 is DFQATT and CDR2 is SNEGSKA (reference sequence). The germline V and J ends were trimmed by 2 bases and 2 bases, with 11 bases remaining between them. CDR3 length: 14 residues. CDR3 residues: CSARSAGATDTQYF. The CDR3 coding sequence is TGCAGTGCTAGATCGGCGGGGGCCACAGATACGCAGTATTTT.

The chain employs TRBV6-5 and TRBJ1-2; D remains unclear. This CDR3 is built from 13 residues. V lost 4 bases to trimming and J lost 8 bases, with 14 bases between them. Germline values: CDR1 MNHEY, CDR2 SVGAGI. Written as DNA, the CDR3 is TGTGCCAGCAGTTCCAACCGGGAGGTCGGCTACACCTTC. This encodes CASSSNREVGYTF.

V usage is TRBV6-1 and J usage is TRBJ2-1, with D unclear. The CDR3 totals 13 residues. Trimming cost V 4 bases and J 4 bases, with 8 bases left between them. Germline lookup yields CDR1 MNHNS and CDR2 SASEGT. The CDR3, as DNA: TGTGCCAGCAGTGCCCGGGCGTACAATGAGCAGTTCTTC. This gives the protein CASSARAYNEQFF.

The chain links TRBV7-2 to TRBJ1-2, with 8 bases identical to TRBD1. After removal of 5 bases from V and 7 bases from J, the junction contained 9 bases not matched to a gene. Germline V gene data show CDR1 as SGHTA and CDR2 as FQGNSA. The CDR3 extends over 14 amino acids. The CDR3 protein is CASSLLRTGFGYTF. The CDR3 region has the DNA TGTGCCAGCAGCCTCCTGAGGACAGGGTTTGGCTACACCTTC.

The table lists this clonotype with a few counts. The CDR3 here is CAISASEYQETQYF. Here the CDR3 DNA reads TGTGCCATCAGTGCATCTGAGTACCAAGAGACCCAGTACTTC. The chain combines TRBV10-3 with TRBJ2-5; unclear D gene. The CDR3 has 14 residues. Germline V lookup: CDR1 ENHRY, CDR2 SYGVKD. Trimming took 4 bases from V and 0 from J, leaving 9 bases between them.

There are many counts of this clonotype. The V call is TRBV28, the J call TRBJ2-7; TRBD1 agrees at 8 bases. V lost 3 bases and J lost 5; bases outside the gene matches: 3. CDR3 length equals 13 residues. Germline-derived CDR1 and CDR2 are MDHEN and SYDVKM. The CDR3 region is CASSFDRGHEQYV. In nucleotides, the CDR3 is TGTGCCAGCAGTTTTGACAGGGGCCACGAGCAGTACGTC.

The genes are TRBV5-1 and TRBJ1-6, with D unclear. The CDR3 consists of 14 residues. V was pared by 1 base and J by 8 bases, with 10 bases between. The germline gives CDR1 SGHRS, CDR2 YFSETQ. DNA for the CDR3: TGCGCCAGCAGCTTGCGGGGTATTGATTCACCCCTCCACTTT. As protein: CASSLRGIDSPLHF. The full variable domain, with the rest looked up from reference TRBV5-1 and TRBJ1-6, is KAGVTQTPRYLIKTRGQQVTLSCSPISGHRSVSWYQQTPGQGLQFLFEYFSETQRNKGNFPGRFSGRQFSNSRSEMNVSTLELGDSALYLCASSLRGIDSPLHFGNGTRLTVT.

The genes are TRBV18 and TRBJ1-5, with D perhaps matching TRBD1 (5 bases). Germline-derived CDR1 and CDR2 are KGHSH and LQKENI. Trimming pared 2 bases from V and 0 bases from J, leaving 11 bases between. The CDR3 loop spans 16 amino acids. CDR3 in amino acids: CASSPGDLYSNQPQHF. Written as DNA, the CDR3 is TGTGCCAGCTCACCAGGGGACCTTTATAGCAATCAGCCCCAGCATTTT.

This clonotype was counted once. This chain links TRBV2 with TRBJ1-4; D remains ambiguous. The germline V gene has CDR1 SNHLY and CDR2 FYNNEI. V lost 2 bases and J lost 10, with 11 bases in between. This CDR3 spans 13 amino acids. CDR3 in DNA: TGTGCCAGCAGTGAAAACACCGCCCTAAAACTGTTTTTT. Its translation is CASSENTALKLFF. Together with reference TRBV2 and TRBJ1-4, the CDR3 gives the full variable domain: EPEVTQTPSHQVTQMGQEVILRCVPISNHLYFYWYRQILGQKVEFLVSFYNNEISEKSEIFDDQFSVERPDGSNFTLKIRSTKLEDSAMYFCASSENTALKLFFGSGTQLSVL.

Many counts were recorded for this clonotype. The gene calls are TRBV10-3 and TRBJ2-5; D may be TRBD1 (6 bases). The CDR3 has 14 residues. Germline CDR1 and CDR2: ENHRY and SYGVKD. V was clipped by 6 bases and J by 4 bases, with 15 bases between them. CDR3 region: CAIRPQGSSETQYF. The CDR3 DNA reads TGTGCCATCAGGCCACAGGGATCGTCAGAGACCCAGTACTTC.

The chain recombines TRBV5-6 with TRBJ2-5; no clear D gene. Germline V gives CDR1 SGHDT, CDR2 YYEEEE. Trimming shortened V by 5 bases and J by 0 bases, and 23 bases separated the two germline ends. The CDR3 is 18 residues long. CDR3 coding DNA: TGTGCCAGCAGTCGTTGGGTATTGCAGGCGAGATACCAAGAGACCCAGTACTTC. Its protein product is CASSRWVLQARYQETQYF.

The gene calls are TRBV7-9 and TRBJ2-7; D uncertain. Germline assignment: CDR1 SEHNR and CDR2 FQNEAQ (reference sequence). The germline V and J ends were trimmed by 7 bases and 3 bases, with 16 bases remaining between them. The CDR3 runs 14 residues. CDR3 DNA sequence: TGTGCCAGCACTCCAGGTGGCCAGAGCTACGAGCAGTACTTC. The encoded protein is CASTPGGQSYEQYF.

The sample holds a few counts of this clonotype. The chain joins TRBV6-5 to TRBJ2-7; 9 nucleotides line up with TRBD2. The V segment lost 6 bases and the J segment 5 bases; nucleotides outside the gene matches: 5. The CDR3 has 13 amino acids. Germline V gene lookup returns CDR1 MNHEY and CDR2 SVGAGI. The CDR3 loop reads CASSGLAGNEQYF. The CDR3 bases are TGTGCCAGCAGCGGTCTAGCGGGAAACGAGCAGTACTTC.

This clonotype has at least ten counts. The CDR3 sequence: CASSQDSGRGRHGYTF. CDR3 DNA: TGTGCCAGCAGCCAAGATTCTGGCAGGGGAAGGCATGGCTACACCTTC. The genes are TRBV4-2 and TRBJ1-2, with a possible D match to TRBD1 (6 bases). Trimming pared 0 bases from V and 6 bases from J, leaving 17 bases between. The CDR3 spans 16 residues. Germline V lookup: CDR1 LGHNA, CDR2 YNFKEQ.

The V gene is TRBV28, the J gene TRBJ2-7, with D unresolved. This CDR3 region has 13 residues. V lost 5 bases, J lost 3 bases, and 11 bases lay in between. From germline, CDR1 is MDHEN and CDR2 SYDVKM. The DNA for the CDR3 is TGTGCCAGCAGTGGGGTAGGTTACTACGAGCAGTACGTC. It encodes CASSGVGYYEQYV.

This clonotype was recorded at least ten times. The rearrangement links TRBV7-3 to TRBJ2-6, with D uncertain. V shed 7 bases and J shed 10 bases, with 23 bases lying between them. There are 16 residues in the CDR3. Germline V lookup: CDR1 SGHTA, CDR2 FQGTGA. This CDR3 is CASTTHWAARFNVLTF. The CDR3 DNA reads as TGTGCCAGCACCACCCACTGGGCAGCGAGGTTTAACGTCCTGACTTTC.

V is TRBV5-1 and J is TRBJ1-2, with a weak D call TRBD1 (5 bases). Deletions cut 5 bases from V and 10 bases from J, with 15 bases between. This CDR3 has 12 residues. The germline V gene encodes CDR1 SGHRS and CDR2 YFSETQ. The CDR3 DNA sequence: TGCGCCAGCAGACCACAACAGGAGCCCTACACCTTC. Translating it yields CASRPQQEPYTF. The full variable domain, completed using reference TRBV5-1 and TRBJ1-2, is KAGVTQTPRYLIKTRGQQVTLSCSPISGHRSVSWYQQTPGQGLQFLFEYFSETQRNKGNFPGRFSGRQFSNSRSEMNVSTLELGDSALYLCASRPQQEPYTFGSGTRLTVV.